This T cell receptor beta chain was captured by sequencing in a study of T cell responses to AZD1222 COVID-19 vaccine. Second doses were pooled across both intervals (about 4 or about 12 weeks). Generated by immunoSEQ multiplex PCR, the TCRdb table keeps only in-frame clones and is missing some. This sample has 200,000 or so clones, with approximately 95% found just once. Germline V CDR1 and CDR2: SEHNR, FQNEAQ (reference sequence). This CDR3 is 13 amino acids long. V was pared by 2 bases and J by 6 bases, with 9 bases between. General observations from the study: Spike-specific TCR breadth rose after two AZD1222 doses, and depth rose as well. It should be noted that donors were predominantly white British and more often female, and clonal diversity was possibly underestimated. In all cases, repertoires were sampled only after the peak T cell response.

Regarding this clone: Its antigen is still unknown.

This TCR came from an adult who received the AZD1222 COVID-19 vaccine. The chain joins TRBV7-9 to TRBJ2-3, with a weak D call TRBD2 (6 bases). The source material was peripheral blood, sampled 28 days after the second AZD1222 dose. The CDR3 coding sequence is TGTGCCAGCAGCTTATGGGGGGAGGATACGCAGTATTTT. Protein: CASSLWGEDTQYF.